This T cell receptor (beta chain) was recovered during a study of blood T cell repertoires in COVID-19. The data were produced by immunoSEQ multiplex PCR, yet TCRdb's version contains in-frame clones alone and is incomplete. Here the sample spans fewer than 450,000 clones, roughly 88% being singletons. Germline V CDR1 and CDR2: SEHNR, FQNEAQ (reference sequence). With V trimmed by 5 bases and J by 2 bases, 11 bases remained unmatched. The CDR3 loop spans 17 amino acids. Sequencing input: PBMCs or T cells enriched from blood (not recorded which). J is TRBJ1-5 and V is TRBV7-9; 8 positions match TRBD1. The receptor comes from a man between 18 and 35 years old who had recovered from COVID-19. CDR3 region: CASSSLSLTGGNQPQHF. The CDR3 DNA is TGTGCCAGCAGCAGTCTCTCCCTGACAGGGGGCAATCAGCCCCAGCATTTT.